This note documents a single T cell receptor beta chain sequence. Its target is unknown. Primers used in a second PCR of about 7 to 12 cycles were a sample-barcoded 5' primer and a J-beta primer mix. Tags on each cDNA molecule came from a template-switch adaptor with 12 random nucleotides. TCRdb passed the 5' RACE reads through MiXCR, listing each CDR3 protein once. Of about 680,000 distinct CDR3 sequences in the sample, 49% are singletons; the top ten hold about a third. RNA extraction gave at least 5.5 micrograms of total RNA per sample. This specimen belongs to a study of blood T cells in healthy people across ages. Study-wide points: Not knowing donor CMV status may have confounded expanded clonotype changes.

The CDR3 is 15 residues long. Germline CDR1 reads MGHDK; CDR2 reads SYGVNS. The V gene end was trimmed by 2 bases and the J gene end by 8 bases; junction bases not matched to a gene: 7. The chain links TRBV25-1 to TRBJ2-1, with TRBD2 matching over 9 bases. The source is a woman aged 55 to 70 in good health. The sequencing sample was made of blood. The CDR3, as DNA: TGTGCCAGCAGTGAAAGCGGGAGGTCTGTATATGAGCAGTTCTTC. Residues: CASSESGRSVYEQFF.